Shown below are 2 T cell receptor beta chains from a single sample sequenced in a study of blood T cells in healthy people across ages. A second PCR of 7 to 11 cycles used a sample-barcoded 5' primer and a J-beta primer mix. TCRdb re-called the 5' RACE reads with MiXCR, one entry per CDR3 protein. There are some 1.7 million distinct CDR3 sequences in the sample; under 30% occur only once, and around 7.7% lies in the top ten. Sequences were obtained from blood. These receptors came from a woman in her thirties in good health.

There are a few counts of this clonotype. The chain uses TRBV28 and TRBJ2-1, with TRBD2 matching 9 bases. CDR1 and CDR2 from the germline V gene are MDHEN and SYDVKM. There are 19 residues in the CDR3. Trimming at V came to 6 bases and at J to 2 bases, leaving 17 bases not matched to a gene. The CDR3 loop is CASRPFFLTSGRTYNEQFF. CDR3 in DNA: TGTGCCAGCAGACCTTTCTTTCTTACTAGCGGGCGGACCTACAATGAGCAGTTCTTC.

The sample holds many counts of this clonotype. This chain links TRBV15 with TRBJ1-2; possibly TRBD1 for D (5 bases). Looked up from germline, CDR1 is LNHNV and CDR2 is YYDKDF (reference sequence). This CDR3 contains 14 residues. V was cut by 3 bases and J by 4 bases, with 12 bases left in between. The CDR3 sequence is CATSRAGTVYGYTF. The CDR3 nucleotides are TGTGCCACCAGCAGGGCCGGGACGGTCTATGGCTACACCTTC.